This T cell receptor beta chain was observed in a study of T and B cells in COVID-19 patients. Across the whole study: Peripheral blood came from COVID-19 patients with active infection or after recovery. Study-level results: No sequencing was yet done of CD4+, regulatory or CD8+ subsets, or of SARS-CoV-2-responsive or tetramer+ sorted cells.

TRB rearrangements were amplified by multiplex PCR with BIOMED2 TRB-A/B primers. TCRdb processed the multiplex PCR reads anew with MiXCR; each CDR3 protein has one entry. The sample carries roughly 11,000 distinct CDR3 sequences, just under 30% recorded once. TRB was amplified from about 260-540 ng of blood genomic DNA. On this clonotype itself: Its target is unknown.

This CDR3 contains 14 residues. The V end lost 4 bases, the J end lost 5 bases, and 15 bases lay between the germline ends. The germline gives CDR1 SGHDT, CDR2 YYEEEE. Sequences were obtained from blood. The TCR originated in a human donor who had recovered from COVID-19. This rearrangement joins TRBV5-6 to TRBJ1-2; D is undetermined. The CDR3 is CASSRGETRYGYTF. In nucleotides, the CDR3 is TGTGCCAGCAGCCGTGGAGAAACCCGGTATGGCTACACCTTC.